The TCR beta chain under discussion was sequenced for a study of blood T cell repertoires in COVID-19. CDR3 length: 15 amino acids. Trimming took 5 bases from V and 4 from J; bases not matched to a gene: 5. The germline V gene has CDR1 SGHAT and CDR2 FQNNGV. TCRdb's table, derived via immunoSEQ multiplex PCR, lists solely in-frame clones and lacks some. The table records 250,000 to 300,000 clones, 90% of them present only once. The clonotype was recovered from a woman between 55 and 75 years old with COVID-19, enrolled during active disease. The genes are TRBV11-2 and TRBJ2-5; TRBD2 agrees at 12 bases. Material: peripheral blood. As DNA, the CDR3 is TGTGCCAGCAGCCTCGGGACTAGCGGGTCAGAGACCCAGTACTTC. It is translated as CASSLGTSGSETQYF.